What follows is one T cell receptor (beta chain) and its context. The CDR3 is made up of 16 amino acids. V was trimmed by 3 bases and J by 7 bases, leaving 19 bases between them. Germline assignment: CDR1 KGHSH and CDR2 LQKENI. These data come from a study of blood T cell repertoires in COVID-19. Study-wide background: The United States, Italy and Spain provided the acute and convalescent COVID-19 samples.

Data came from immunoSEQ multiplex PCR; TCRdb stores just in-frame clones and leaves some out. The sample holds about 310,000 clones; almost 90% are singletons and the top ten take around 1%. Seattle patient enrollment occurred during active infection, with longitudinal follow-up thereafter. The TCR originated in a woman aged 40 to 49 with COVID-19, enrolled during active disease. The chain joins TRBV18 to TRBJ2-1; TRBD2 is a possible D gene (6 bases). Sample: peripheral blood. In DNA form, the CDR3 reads TGTGCCAGCTCACCCCCTAGCAGGAGGGCCTCGAATGAGCAGTTCTTC. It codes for CASSPPSRRASNEQFF.